This TCR beta chain was captured by sequencing in a study of CD4+ T cells in melanoma. Sequencing was performed with immunoSEQ multiplex PCR; in TCRdb, only in-frame clones are kept and a portion is missing. Among approximately 16,000 clones listed, roughly 66% were seen once. The source of this sequence is a human donor with melanoma. The specimen sequenced was cells from a culture (not recorded whether cultured in vitro).

The CDR3 here is CASGVGELFF. In DNA, the CDR3 is TGTGCCAGCGGGGTCGGGGAGCTGTTTTTT. The chain links TRBV9 to TRBJ2-2; D remains unclear. The V end lost 7 bases, the J end lost 7 bases, and 5 bases lay between the germline ends. Germline V gives CDR1 SGDLS, CDR2 YYNGEE. The CDR3 runs 10 residues.